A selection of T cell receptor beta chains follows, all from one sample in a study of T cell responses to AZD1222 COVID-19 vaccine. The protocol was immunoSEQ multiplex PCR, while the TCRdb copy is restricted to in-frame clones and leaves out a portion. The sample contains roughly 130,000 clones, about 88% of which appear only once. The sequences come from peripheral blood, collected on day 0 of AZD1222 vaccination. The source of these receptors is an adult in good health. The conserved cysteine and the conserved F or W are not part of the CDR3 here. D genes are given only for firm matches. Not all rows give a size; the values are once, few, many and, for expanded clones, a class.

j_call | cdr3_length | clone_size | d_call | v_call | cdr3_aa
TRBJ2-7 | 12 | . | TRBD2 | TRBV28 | ASSFPSGVDEQY
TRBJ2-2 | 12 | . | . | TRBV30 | AWSRTLRAGELF
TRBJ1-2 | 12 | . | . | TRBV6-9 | ASSYGGEVYGYT
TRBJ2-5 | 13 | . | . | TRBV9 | ASSPQMGYQETQY
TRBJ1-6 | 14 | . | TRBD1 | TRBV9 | ASSVVDRVYNSPLH
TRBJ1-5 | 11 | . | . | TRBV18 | ASSPKEGQPQH
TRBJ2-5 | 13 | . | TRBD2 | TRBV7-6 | ASSLSSGGQETQY
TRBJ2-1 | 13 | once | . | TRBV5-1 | ASSLEGSLINEQF
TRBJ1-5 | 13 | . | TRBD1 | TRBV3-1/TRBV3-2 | ASSQDGGTGQPQH
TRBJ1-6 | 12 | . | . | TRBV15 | ATSRNRQVSPLH
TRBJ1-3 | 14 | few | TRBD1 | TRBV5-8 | ASGRDRGISGNTIY
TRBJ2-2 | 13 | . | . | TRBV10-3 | AITPERANTGELF
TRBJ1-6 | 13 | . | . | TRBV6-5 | ASSYYGGANSPLH
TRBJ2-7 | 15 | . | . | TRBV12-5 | ASGLVETLTGRYEQY
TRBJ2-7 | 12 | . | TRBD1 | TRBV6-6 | ASKRQGSSYEQY
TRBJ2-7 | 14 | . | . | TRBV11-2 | ASSSFRGQKNYEQY
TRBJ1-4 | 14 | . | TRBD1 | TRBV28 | ASSLSLQGAGEKLF
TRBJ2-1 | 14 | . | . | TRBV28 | ASSFEGKVTYNEQF
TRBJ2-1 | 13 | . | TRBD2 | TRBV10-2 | ASSFLAGARNEQF
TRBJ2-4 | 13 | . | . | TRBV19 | AAGQNTLAKNIQY
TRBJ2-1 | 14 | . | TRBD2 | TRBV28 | ASSPPGTSGGNEQF
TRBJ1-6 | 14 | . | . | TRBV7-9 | ASLTEGGPASSPLH
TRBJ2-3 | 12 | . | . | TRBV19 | ASKDGGRTDTQY
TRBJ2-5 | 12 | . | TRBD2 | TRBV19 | ASSILAGHQTQY
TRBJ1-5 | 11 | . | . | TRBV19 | ASSPRGNQPQH
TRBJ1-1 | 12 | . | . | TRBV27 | ASSLEGLNTEAF
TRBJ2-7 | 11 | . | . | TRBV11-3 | ASSRRDGYEQY
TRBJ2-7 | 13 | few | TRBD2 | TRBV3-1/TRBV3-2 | ASSPPGLASYEQY
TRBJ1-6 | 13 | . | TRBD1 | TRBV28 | ASTRIQGRFAPLH
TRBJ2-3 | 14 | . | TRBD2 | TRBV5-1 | ASSPYSGRPGDTQY
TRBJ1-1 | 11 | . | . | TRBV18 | ASSPGGSTEAF
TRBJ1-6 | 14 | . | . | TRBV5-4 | ASSLDQTSYNSPLH
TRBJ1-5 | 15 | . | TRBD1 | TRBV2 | ASSLEGQGRVNQPQH
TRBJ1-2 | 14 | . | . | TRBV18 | ASSPPSQPTNYGYT
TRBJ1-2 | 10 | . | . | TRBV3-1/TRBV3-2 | ASSQDEGGYT
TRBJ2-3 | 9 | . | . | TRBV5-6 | ASTLTDTQY
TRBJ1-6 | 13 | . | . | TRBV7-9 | ASSRAGGRDSPLH
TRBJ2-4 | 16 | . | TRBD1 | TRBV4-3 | ASRWETGGVGGENIQY
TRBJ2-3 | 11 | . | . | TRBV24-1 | ATSDPGGNTQY
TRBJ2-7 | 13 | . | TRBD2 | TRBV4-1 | ASSQGLAGGYEQY
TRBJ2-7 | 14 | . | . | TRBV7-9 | ASSLYALARTNEQY
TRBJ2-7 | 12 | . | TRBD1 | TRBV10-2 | ASTPGQGAGEQY
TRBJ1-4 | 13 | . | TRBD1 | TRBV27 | ASSPIQGAREKLF
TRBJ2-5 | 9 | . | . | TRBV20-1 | SAAGKETQY
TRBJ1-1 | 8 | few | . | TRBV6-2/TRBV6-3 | ASSYDRAF
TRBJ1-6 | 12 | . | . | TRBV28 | ASSLGRNHSPLH
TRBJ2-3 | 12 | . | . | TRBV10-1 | ASSESFSRPSQY